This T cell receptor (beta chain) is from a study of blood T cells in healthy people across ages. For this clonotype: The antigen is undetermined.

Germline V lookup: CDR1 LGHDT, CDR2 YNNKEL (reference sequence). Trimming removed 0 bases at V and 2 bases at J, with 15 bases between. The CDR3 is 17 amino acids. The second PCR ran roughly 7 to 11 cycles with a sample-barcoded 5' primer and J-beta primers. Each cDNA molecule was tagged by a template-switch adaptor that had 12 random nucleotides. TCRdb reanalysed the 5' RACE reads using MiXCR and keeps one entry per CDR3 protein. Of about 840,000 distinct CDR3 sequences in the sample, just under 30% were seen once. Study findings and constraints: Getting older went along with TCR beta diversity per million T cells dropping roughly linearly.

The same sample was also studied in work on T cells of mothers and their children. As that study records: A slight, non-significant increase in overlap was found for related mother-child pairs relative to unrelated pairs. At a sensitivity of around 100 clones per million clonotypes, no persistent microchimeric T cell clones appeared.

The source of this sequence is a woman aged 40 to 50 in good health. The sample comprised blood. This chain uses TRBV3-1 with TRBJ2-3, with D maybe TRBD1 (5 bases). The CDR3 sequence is CASSQDSGLPYTDTQYF. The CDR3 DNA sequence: TGTGCCAGCAGCCAAGATTCAGGGCTTCCCTACACAGATACGCAGTATTTT.